The present T cell receptor beta chain was sequenced within a study of blood T cell repertoires in COVID-19. The wider study: Donors in the United States, Italy and Spain gave samples during acute or convalescent COVID-19. PBMCs, B-cell-depleted T cells, or T cells provided the cDNA or gDNA that made up the material.

Participants were placed into cohorts based on the clinical history they reported. V was cut by 1 base and J by 7 bases, with 14 bases left in between. This CDR3 region has 15 residues. Per germline, CDR1 LGHDT and CDR2 YNNKEL (reference sequence). The data were produced by immunoSEQ multiplex PCR, yet TCRdb's version contains in-frame clones alone and is incomplete. The table lists about 270,000 clones, roughly 90% of them singletons. The sample consisted of PBMCs or T cells enriched from blood (not recorded which). This receptor was taken from a man aged 35 to 55 who had been exposed to COVID-19. The chain recombines TRBV3-1 (or the pseudogene TRBV3-2) with TRBJ2-1; D unresolved. CDR3 in amino acids: CASSQGSGVDNEQFF. Here the CDR3 DNA reads TGTGCCAGCAGCCAAGGATCTGGAGTGGATAATGAGCAGTTCTTC.